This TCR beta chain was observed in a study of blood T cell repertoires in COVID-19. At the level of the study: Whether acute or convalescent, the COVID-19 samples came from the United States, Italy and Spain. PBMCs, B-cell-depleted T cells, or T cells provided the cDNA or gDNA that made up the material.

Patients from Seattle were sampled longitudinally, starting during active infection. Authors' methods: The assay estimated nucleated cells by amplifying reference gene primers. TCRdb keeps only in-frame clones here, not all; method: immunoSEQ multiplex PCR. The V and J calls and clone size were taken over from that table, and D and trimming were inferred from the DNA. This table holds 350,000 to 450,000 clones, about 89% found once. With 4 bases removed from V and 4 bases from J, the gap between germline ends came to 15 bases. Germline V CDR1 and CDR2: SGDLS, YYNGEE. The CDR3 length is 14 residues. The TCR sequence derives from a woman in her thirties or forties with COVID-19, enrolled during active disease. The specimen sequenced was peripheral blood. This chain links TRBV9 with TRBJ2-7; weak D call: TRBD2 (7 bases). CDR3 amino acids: CASSPEGGRYEQYF. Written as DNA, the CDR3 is TGTGCCAGCAGCCCAGAGGGGGGGCGTTACGAGCAGTACTTC.